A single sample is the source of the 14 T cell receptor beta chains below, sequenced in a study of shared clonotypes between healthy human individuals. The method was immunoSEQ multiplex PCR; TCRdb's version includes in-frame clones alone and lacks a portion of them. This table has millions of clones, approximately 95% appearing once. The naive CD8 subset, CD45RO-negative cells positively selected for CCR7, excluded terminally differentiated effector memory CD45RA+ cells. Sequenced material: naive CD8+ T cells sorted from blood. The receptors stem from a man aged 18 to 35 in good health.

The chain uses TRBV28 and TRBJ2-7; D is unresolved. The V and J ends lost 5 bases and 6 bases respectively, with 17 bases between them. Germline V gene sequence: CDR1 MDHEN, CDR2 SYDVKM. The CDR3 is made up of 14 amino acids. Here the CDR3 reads CASSPSSTSPEQYF. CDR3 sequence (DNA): TGTGCCAGCAGTCCCTCCTCGACCAGCCCCGAGCAGTACTTC.

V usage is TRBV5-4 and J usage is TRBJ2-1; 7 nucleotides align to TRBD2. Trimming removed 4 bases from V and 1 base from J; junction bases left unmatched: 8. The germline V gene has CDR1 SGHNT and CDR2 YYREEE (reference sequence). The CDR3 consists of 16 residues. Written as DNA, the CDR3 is TGTGCCAGCAGCCCGGAGCGGGAATGGTCCTACAATGAGCAGTTCTTC. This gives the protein CASSPEREWSYNEQFF.

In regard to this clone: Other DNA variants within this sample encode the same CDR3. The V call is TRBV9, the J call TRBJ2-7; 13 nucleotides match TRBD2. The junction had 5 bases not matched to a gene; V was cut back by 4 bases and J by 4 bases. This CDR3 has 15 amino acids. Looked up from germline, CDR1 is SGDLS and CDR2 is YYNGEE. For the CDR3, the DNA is TGTGCCAGCAGCCCGGGACTAGCGGGAACGTACGAGCAGTACTTC. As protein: CASSPGLAGTYEQYF.

The CDR3 reads CSVDRTGQFF. CDR3 bases: TGCAGCGTTGACAGGACGGGGCAGTTCTTC. The genes are TRBV29-1 and TRBJ2-1, with D unclear. The CDR3 consists of 10 residues. Germline-derived CDR1 and CDR2 are SQVTM and ANQGSEA. V was cut by 3 bases and J by 12 bases, with 9 bases left in between.

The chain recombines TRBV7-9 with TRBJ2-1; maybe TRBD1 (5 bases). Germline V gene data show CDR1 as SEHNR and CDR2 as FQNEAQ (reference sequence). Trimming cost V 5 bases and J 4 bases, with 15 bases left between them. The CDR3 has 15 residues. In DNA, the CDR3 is TGTGCCAGCAGCAAGACAGATCACCAGTACAATGAGCAGTTCTTC. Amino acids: CASSKTDHQYNEQFF.

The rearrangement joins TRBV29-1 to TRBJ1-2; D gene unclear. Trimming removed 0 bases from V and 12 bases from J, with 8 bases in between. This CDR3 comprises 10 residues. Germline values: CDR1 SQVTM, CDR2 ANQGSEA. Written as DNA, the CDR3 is TGCAGCGTTGAAGATTCCCCAAACACCTTC. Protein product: CSVEDSPNTF.

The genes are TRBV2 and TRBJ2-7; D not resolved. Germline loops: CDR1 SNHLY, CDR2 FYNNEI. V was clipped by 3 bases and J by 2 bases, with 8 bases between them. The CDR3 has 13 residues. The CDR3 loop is CASSDTLTYEQYF. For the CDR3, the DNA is TGTGCCAGCAGTGATACTCTTACCTACGAGCAGTACTTC.

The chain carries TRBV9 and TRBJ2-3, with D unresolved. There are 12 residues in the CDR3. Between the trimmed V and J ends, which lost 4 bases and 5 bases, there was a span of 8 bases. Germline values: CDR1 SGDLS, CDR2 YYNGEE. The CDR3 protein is CASSLYGDTQYF. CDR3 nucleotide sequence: TGTGCCAGCAGCCTATATGGAGATACGCAGTATTTT. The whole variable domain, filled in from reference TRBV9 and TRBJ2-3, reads DSGVTQTPKHLITATGQRVTLRCSPRSGDLSVYWYQQSLDQGLQFLIQYYNGEERAKGNILERFSAQQFPDLHSELNLSSLELGDSALYFCASSLYGDTQYFGPGTRLTVL.

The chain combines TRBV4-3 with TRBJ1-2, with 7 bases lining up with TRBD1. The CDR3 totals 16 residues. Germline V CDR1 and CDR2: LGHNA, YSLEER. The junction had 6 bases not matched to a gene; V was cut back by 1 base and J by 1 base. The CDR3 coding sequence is TGCGCCAGCAGCCAAGGGGTGGGACAGAATAACTATGGCTACACCTTC. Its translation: CASSQGVGQNNYGYTF.

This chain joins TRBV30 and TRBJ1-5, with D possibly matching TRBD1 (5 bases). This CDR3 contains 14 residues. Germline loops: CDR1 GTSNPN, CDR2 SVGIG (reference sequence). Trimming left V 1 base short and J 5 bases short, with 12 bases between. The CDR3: CAWSDDSLDQPQHF. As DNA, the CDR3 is TGTGCCTGGAGTGACGACAGCCTAGATCAGCCCCAGCATTTT.

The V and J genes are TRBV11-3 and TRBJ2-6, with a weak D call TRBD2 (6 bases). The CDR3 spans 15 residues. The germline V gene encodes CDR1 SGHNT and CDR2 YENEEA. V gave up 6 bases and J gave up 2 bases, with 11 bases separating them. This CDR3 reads CASSSREAGANVLTF. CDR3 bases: TGTGCCAGCAGTTCCAGGGAGGCTGGGGCCAACGTCCTGACTTTC. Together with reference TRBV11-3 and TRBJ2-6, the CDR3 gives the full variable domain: EAGVVQSPRYKIIEKKQPVAFWCNPISGHNTLYWYLQNLGQGPELLIRYENEEAVDDSQLPKDRFSAERLKGVDSTLKIQPAELGDSAVYLCASSSREAGANVLTFGAGSRLTVL.

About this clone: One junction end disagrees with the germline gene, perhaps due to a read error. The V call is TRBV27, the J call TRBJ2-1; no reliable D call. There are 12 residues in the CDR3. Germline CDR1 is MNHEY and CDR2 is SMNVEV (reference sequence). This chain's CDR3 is CASRLSNNEQFF. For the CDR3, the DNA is TGTGCCAGCCGTTTATCGAACAATGAGCAGTTCTTC.

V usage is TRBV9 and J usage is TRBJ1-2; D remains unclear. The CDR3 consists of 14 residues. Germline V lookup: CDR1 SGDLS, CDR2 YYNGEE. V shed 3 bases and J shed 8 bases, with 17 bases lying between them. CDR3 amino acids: CASSATNGSPGYTF. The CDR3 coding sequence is TGTGCCAGCAGCGCGACAAACGGGTCCCCCGGCTACACCTTC.

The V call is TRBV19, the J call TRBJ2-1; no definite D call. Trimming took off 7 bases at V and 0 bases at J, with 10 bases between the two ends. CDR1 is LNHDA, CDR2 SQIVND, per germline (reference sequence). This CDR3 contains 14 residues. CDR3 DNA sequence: TGTGCCAGTAATCCGGCTAGCTCCTACAATGAGCAGTTCTTC. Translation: CASNPASSYNEQFF.